Shown below are 25 T cell receptor beta chains from a single sample sequenced in a study of blood T cell repertoires in COVID-19. Repertoires were generated with immunoSEQ multiplex PCR, while TCRdb's copy carries only in-frame clones and drops some. In the table there are 40,000 to 55,000 clones, approximately 80% of which are singletons. The sequencing input was peripheral blood. Source of these receptors: a human donor in a cohort sampled during active COVID-19.

This clone has only one observation. This chain uses TRBV6-6 with TRBJ1-1; 10 bases fit TRBD1. With 5 bases clipped from V and 4 bases from J, the junction kept 4 bases outside the gene matches. This CDR3 is built from 14 residues. CDR1 MNHNY and CDR2 SVGAGI come from the germline V gene (reference sequence). In DNA, the CDR3 is TGTGCCAGCAGTCGACAGGGGGCAAGCACTGAAGCTTTCTTT. Amino acid sequence: CASSRQGASTEAFF.

The chain combines TRBV19 with TRBJ2-7; tentatively, D is TRBD2 (6 bases). Germline CDR1 reads LNHDA; CDR2 reads SQIVND (reference sequence). The V and J ends lost 5 bases and 0 bases respectively, with 11 bases between them. The length of the CDR3 is 14 residues. The DNA for the CDR3 is TGTGCCAGTAGTTGGGGACTGGGCTCCTACGAGCAGTACTTC. This gives the protein CASSWGLGSYEQYF.

The chain couples TRBV6-5 to TRBJ1-1, with D perhaps TRBD1 (5 bases). The V and J ends lost 6 bases and 7 bases respectively, with 9 bases between them. The germline CDR1 and CDR2 sequences are MNHEY and SVGAGI. This CDR3 spans 11 amino acids. The DNA of the CDR3 is TGTGCCAGCAGGCGGGGGGGTGAAGCTTTCTTT. This sequence encodes CASRRGGEAFF.

This clone was recorded only once. J is TRBJ2-1 and V is TRBV5-6; 10 nucleotides line up with TRBD1. The germline V gene encodes CDR1 SGHDT and CDR2 YYEEEE. The CDR3 totals 17 residues. V shed 0 bases, J shed 4 bases, and the junction held 7 bases outside the gene matches. CDR3 coding DNA: TGTGCCAGCAGCTTGGATCCGGGACAGGGGCGATACAATGAGCAGTTCTTC. Translating it yields CASSLDPGQGRYNEQFF.

The chain carries TRBV6-5 and TRBJ2-1, with D tentatively TRBD2 (5 bases). Trimming left V 8 bases short and J 6 bases short, with 11 bases between. Germline V gene lookup returns CDR1 MNHEY and CDR2 SVGAGI. The CDR3 runs 12 residues. The CDR3 here is CASGRDINEQFF. As DNA, the CDR3 is TGTGCCAGCGGGAGAGACATCAATGAGCAGTTCTTC.

The chain combines TRBV3-1 (or the pseudogene TRBV3-2) with TRBJ1-5, with 8 bases identical to TRBD1. Germline CDR1 reads LGHDT; CDR2 reads YNNKEL (reference sequence). V shed 0 bases and J 4 bases; nucleotides not matched to a gene: 8. There are 17 residues in the CDR3. In DNA form, the CDR3 reads TGTGCCAGCAGCCAAGATCTGGTCAGGGGGCTTAATCAGCCCCAGCATTTT. It specifies CASSQDLVRGLNQPQHF.

Comments on this clone: Germline and junction disagree at one end, which may indicate a read error. CDR3 bases: TGTGCCAGCAGTTTAGGAGTATCCAATGAGCAGTTCTTC. Protein sequence: CASSLGVSNEQFF. The chain carries TRBV7-2 and TRBJ2-1; no definite D call. The CDR3 totals 13 residues. Germline lookup yields CDR1 SGHTA and CDR2 FQGNSA.

CDR3 protein: CASSNSGANVLTF. For the CDR3, the DNA is TGTGCCAGCAGCAACTCTGGGGCCAACGTCCTGACTTTC. This rearrangement joins TRBV6-4 to TRBJ2-6; no definite D call. Trimming left V 6 bases short and J 0 bases short, with 3 bases between. Germline V lookup: CDR1 MRHNA, CDR2 SNTAGT. The CDR3 contains 13 residues.

This rearrangement joins TRBV24-1 to TRBJ1-2; 10 bases agree with TRBD1. V lost 9 bases to trimming and J lost 5 bases; unmatched junction nucleotides: 11. Germline V gene data show CDR1 as KGHDR and CDR2 as SFDVKD. This CDR3 is 15 amino acids long. CDR3 sequence reads: CATDPGTGDPYGYTF. The CDR3 nucleotides read TGTGCCACCGATCCCGGGACAGGGGACCCTTATGGCTACACCTTC.

This clone appeared a few times. The chain couples TRBV4-1 to TRBJ2-1; 7 bases line up with TRBD2. CDR1 MGHRA and CDR2 YSYEKL come from the germline V gene. Losses at the gene ends were 4 bases for V and 4 bases for J; bases not matched to a gene: 7. The CDR3 loop spans 15 amino acids. The CDR3 nucleotides read TGCGCCAGCAGCCGCCAGCGGGATCTTTACAATGAGCAGTTCTTC. Its translation: CASSRQRDLYNEQFF.

This chain uses TRBV19 with TRBJ2-7; 8 bases agree with TRBD1. CDR3 length: 14 residues. Trimming took 5 bases from V and 3 from J; bases not matched to a gene: 6. Germline V CDR1 and CDR2: LNHDA, SQIVND (reference sequence). In nucleotides, the CDR3 is TGTGCCAGTAGTGCAGCCGGGACAGGCTACGAGCAGTACTTC. Translating gives CASSAAGTGYEQYF.

J is TRBJ2-5 and V is TRBV4-2; D not resolved. The CDR3 is made up of 14 amino acids. Trimming cost V 1 base and J 1 base, with 7 bases left between them. Germline assignment: CDR1 LGHNA and CDR2 YNFKEQ. DNA for the CDR3: TGTGCCAGCAGCCAAGCCCCCTCCCAAGAGACCCAGTACTTC. Its protein product is CASSQAPSQETQYF.

The DNA for the CDR3 is TGTGCCAGTACTACCGACAGGGACCGCGATGGCTACACCTTC. This sequence encodes CASTTDRDRDGYTF. This rearrangement joins TRBV19 to TRBJ1-2, with TRBD1 identical over 7 bases. V shed 7 bases and J 6 bases; nucleotides not matched to a gene: 11. Germline V gene sequence: CDR1 LNHDA, CDR2 SQIVND (reference sequence). The CDR3 runs to 14 residues.

This clone has more than one count but fewer than ten. This rearrangement joins TRBV9 to TRBJ2-1, with TRBD1 identical over 7 bases. Germline V gene lookup returns CDR1 SGDLS and CDR2 YYNGEE. With 4 bases clipped from V and 2 bases from J, the junction kept 6 bases outside the gene matches. The CDR3 spans 15 residues. The CDR3: CASSITGDPYNEQFF. As DNA, the CDR3 is TGTGCCAGCAGCATAACAGGGGACCCCTACAATGAGCAGTTCTTC.

The chain uses TRBV25-1 and TRBJ2-5, with 13 bases fitting TRBD2. The CDR3 spans 17 residues. Germline values: CDR1 MGHDK, CDR2 SYGVNS. The J segment lost 2 bases and the V segment lost 7 bases, leaving 10 bases of the junction unmatched. CDR3 bases: TGTGCCAGCACCCGGACTAGCGGGAGCTCCCAACAAGAGACCCAGTACTTC. Translated, it gives CASTRTSGSSQQETQYF. Full variable domain (rest looked up from reference TRBV25-1 and TRBJ2-5): EADIYQTPRYLVIGTGKKITLECSQTMGHDKMYWYQQDPGMELHLIHYSYGVNSTEKGDLSSESTVSRIRTEHFPLTLESARPSHTSQYLCASTRTSGSSQQETQYFGPGTRLLVL.

The chain recombines TRBV30 with TRBJ2-3; D call uncertain. Germline V gives CDR1 GTSNPN, CDR2 SVGIG (reference sequence). V shed 4 bases and J shed 1 base, with 12 bases lying between them. This CDR3 region has 14 residues. The CDR3 DNA is TGTGCCTGGAACGGTCCAACTCGCACAGATACGCAGTATTTT. As protein: CAWNGPTRTDTQYF. The whole variable domain, filled in from reference TRBV30 and TRBJ2-3, reads SQTIHQWPATLVQPVGSPLSLECTVEGTSNPNLYWYRQAAGRGLQLLFYSVGIGQISSEVPQNLSASRPQDRQFILSSKKLLLSDSGFYLCAWNGPTRTDTQYFGPGTRLTVL.

This clone was seen only a few times. The chain joins TRBV3-1 (or the pseudogene TRBV3-2) to TRBJ2-2; a possible D gene is TRBD1 (6 bases). CDR1 is LGHDT, CDR2 YNNKEL, per germline (reference sequence). The CDR3 length is 15 residues. Trimming removed 3 bases from V and 7 bases from J, with 15 bases in between. CDR3 sequence: CASSQMLGADGELFF. The DNA of the CDR3 is TGTGCCAGCAGCCAGATGTTGGGGGCCGACGGGGAGCTGTTTTTT.

V gene TRBV2 combines with J gene TRBJ2-1; 9 bases match TRBD2. J lost 2 bases, V lost 1 base, and 3 bases had no gene match. The CDR3 has 16 amino acids. Germline values: CDR1 SNHLY, CDR2 FYNNEI. The CDR3 nucleotides read TGTGCCAGCAGTGAAGGCGGGAGGGCGGCCTACAATGAGCAGTTCTTC. As protein: CASSEGGRAAYNEQFF.

The gene calls are TRBV12-3 or TRBV12-4 and TRBJ2-2; 7 bases fit TRBD2. The CDR3 is made up of 12 amino acids. V trimming: 8 bases; J trimming: 3 bases; junction bases outside the gene matches: 0. CDR3: CASGRDTGELFF. CDR3 sequence (DNA): TGTGCCAGCGGGAGGGACACCGGGGAGCTGTTTTTT.

The chain joins TRBV2 to TRBJ1-6; 8 bases map to TRBD1. The CDR3 runs 15 residues. Germline V gene sequence: CDR1 SNHLY, CDR2 FYNNEI. With V trimmed by 5 bases and J by 7 bases, 7 bases remained unmatched. CDR3 nucleotides: TGTGCCAGCAGTCAGAGGACAGGGTCGAATTCACCCCTCCACTTT. It translates to CASSQRTGSNSPLHF. Full variable domain (outside the CDR3, taken from reference TRBV2 and TRBJ1-6): EPEVTQTPSHQVTQMGQEVILRCVPISNHLYFYWYRQILGQKVEFLVSFYNNEISEKSEIFDDQFSVERPDGSNFTLKIRSTKLEDSAMYFCASSQRTGSNSPLHFGNGTRLTVT.

This clone has only one observation. The chain recombines TRBV10-3 with TRBJ1-2, with D maybe TRBD1 (6 bases). Per the germline V gene, CDR1 is ENHRY and CDR2 is SYGVKD. The V and J ends lost 2 bases and 3 bases respectively, with 10 bases between them. The CDR3 contains 14 residues. The CDR3 loop reads CAISETGQHYGYTF. CDR3 bases: TGTGCCATCAGTGAGACTGGACAGCACTATGGCTACACCTTC.

The CDR3 DNA reads as TGTGCCACCAGTGACCCGAACAGGGGATTGGCTTTCTTT. Translation gives CATSDPNRGLAFF. This chain links TRBV24-1 with TRBJ1-1; 7 nucleotides align to TRBD1. The CDR3 is 13 residues long. Unmatched junction bases numbered 9, after V lost 4 bases and J lost 11 bases. Germline V lookup: CDR1 KGHDR, CDR2 SFDVKD.

The chain couples TRBV5-1 to TRBJ2-3, with 8 bases lining up with TRBD1. Germline assignment: CDR1 SGHRS and CDR2 YFSETQ. The CDR3 length is 14 residues. Trimming took 4 bases from V and 5 from J; bases not matched to a gene: 6. Here the CDR3 reads CASSGQGARDTQYF. CDR3 DNA sequence: TGCGCCAGCAGCGGGCAGGGGGCAAGAGATACGCAGTATTTT.

V gene TRBV30 combines with J gene TRBJ1-2, with a weak D call TRBD1 (6 bases). The CDR3 is 12 amino acids. The germline CDR1 and CDR2 sequences are GTSNPN and SVGIG (reference sequence). V was pared by 6 bases and J by 4 bases, with 12 bases between. CDR3 DNA sequence: TGTGCCTGCACCGGGACACTCTATGGCTACACCTTC. This encodes CACTGTLYGYTF.

In this sample, this clone is medium-sized. The genes are TRBV7-2 and TRBJ1-2; 7 bases map to TRBD1. Trimming at V came to 5 bases and at J to 2 bases, leaving 8 bases not matched to a gene. CDR3 size: 15 residues. CDR1 SGHTA and CDR2 FQGNSA come from the germline V gene. The CDR3 DNA follows: TGTGCCAGCAGCCCCTCCGGGACAGACAACTATGGCTACACCTTC. It encodes CASSPSGTDNYGYTF.